Reported below is one T cell receptor (beta chain). This sample was taken from a study of T cell changes during pregnancy in multiple sclerosis. Repertoires were generated with immunoSEQ multiplex PCR, while TCRdb's copy carries only in-frame clones and drops some. The sample carries around 50,000 clones, 85% to 95% recorded once. This clonotype originated in a female donor with multiple sclerosis, enrolled in a pregnancy study. The sequenced sample was CD8+ T cells from peripheral blood mononuclear cells, obtained in the second trimester of pregnancy.

The CDR3 sequence is CASKVGDNSNQPQHF. The CDR3 DNA is TGTGCCAGTAAAGTCGGAGATAATAGCAATCAGCCCCAGCATTTT. The rearrangement joins TRBV19 to TRBJ1-5; D uncertain. CDR3 length: 15 residues. Germline-derived CDR1 and CDR2 are LNHDA and SQIVND (reference sequence). Trimming took off 7 bases at V and 0 bases at J, with 13 bases between the two ends.